The 3 T cell receptor beta chains listed next were all sequenced from one sample in a study of T cell responses to AZD1222 COVID-19 vaccine. This table comes from immunoSEQ multiplex PCR, and its TCRdb copy is limited to in-frame clones, with some not included. The sample carries 130,000 or so clones, about 86% recorded once. Specimen: peripheral blood, collected on day 0 of AZD1222 vaccination. All receptors come from an adult in good health.

The V and J genes are TRBV28 and TRBJ1-6; TRBD1 matches 8 bases. CDR1 MDHEN and CDR2 SYDVKM come from the germline V gene. The CDR3 is 15 residues long. The V gene end was trimmed by 5 bases and the J gene end by 9 bases; junction bases not matched to a gene: 9. The CDR3 sequence: CASSHQGARGSPLHF. CDR3 DNA: TGTGCCAGCAGTCATCAGGGGGCCCGAGGTTCACCCCTCCACTTT.

The V call is TRBV5-1, the J call TRBJ1-6; D is unresolved. Germline assignment: CDR1 SGHRS and CDR2 YFSETQ. Trimming pared 2 bases from V and 6 bases from J, leaving 15 bases between. The CDR3 runs to 16 residues. The CDR3 here is CASSLAQPTVNSPLHF. Written as DNA, the CDR3 is TGCGCCAGCAGCTTAGCACAGCCTACGGTTAATTCACCCCTCCACTTT.

This clone was seen more than once but under ten times. The CDR3 region has the DNA TGTGCCAGCATGCCGCTCAGCGCCCGGAGAGAGGCACCCCTCCACTTT. It translates to CASMPLSARREAPLHF. The rearrangement uses TRBV7-9 and TRBJ1-6; no firm D call. Between the trimmed V and J ends, which lost 7 bases and 11 bases, there was a span of 24 bases. Germline V gives CDR1 SEHNR, CDR2 FQNEAQ (reference sequence). The CDR3 has 16 amino acids.